These 29 T cell receptor beta chains came from one sample sequenced in a study of blood T cell repertoires in COVID-19 (dated by TCRdb to 2019 to 2021). Library method: the immunoSEQ multiplex PCR assay. TCRdb provides this immuneACCESS table in a form limited to in-frame rearrangements. Some clones are lacking; in checked studies, under half of them reflect an unresolved V gene, and why the rest are absent is not known. Across this sample there are fewer than 150,000 clones, with about 82% seen only once. The top ten constitute under 3% of the sample. Source material: peripheral blood. The receptors originated from a man in his fifties or sixties with acute or convalescent COVID-19.

This clone was seen only once. This chain's CDR3 is CASSRTRGQSTEAFF. The CDR3 DNA reads as TGTGCCAGCAGCCGGACCAGGGGGCAGTCCACTGAAGCTTTCTTT. The chain links TRBV3-1 (or the pseudogene TRBV3-2) to TRBJ1-1; TRBD1 matches at 8 bases. This CDR3 contains 15 residues. Germline V lookup: CDR1 LGHDT, CDR2 YNNKEL (reference sequence). Unmatched junction bases numbered 8, after V lost 4 bases and J lost 4 bases.

This chain links TRBV19 with TRBJ1-1; D is unclear. The V gene's germline CDR1 is LNHDA and CDR2 SQIVND (reference sequence). The CDR3 consists of 14 residues. V lost 3 bases and J lost 0, with 8 bases in between. CDR3 DNA sequence: TGTGCCAGTAGTATGTGGAGGATGAACACTGAAGCTTTCTTT. It specifies CASSMWRMNTEAFF. Full variable domain (rest looked up from reference TRBV19 and TRBJ1-1): DGGITQSPKYLFRKEGQNVTLSCEQNLNHDAMYWYRQDPGQGLRLIYYSQIVNDFQKGDIAEGYSVSREKKESFPLTVTSAQKNPTAFYLCASSMWRMNTEAFFGQGTRLTVV.

The chain couples TRBV6-1 to TRBJ2-2; possible D gene TRBD1, 5 bases. V lost 0 bases to trimming and J lost 5 bases, with 10 bases between them. The CDR3 runs 15 residues. Germline V CDR1 and CDR2: MNHNS, SASEGT. CDR3 DNA sequence: TGTGCCAGCAGTGAAGCTATCCAGGGTACCGGGGAGCTGTTTTTT. Its protein is CASSEAIQGTGELFF.

This clone was seen a few times. The chain uses TRBV5-3 and TRBJ1-6; D possibly corresponds to TRBD1 (6 bases). TRBV5-3 is an open reading frame whose function is uncertain. CDR3 length: 16 amino acids. Trimming pared 5 bases from V and 7 bases from J, leaving 19 bases between. The CDR3 DNA reads TGTGCCAGAAGATTGAACAGGGTGCGATGGAATTCACCCCTCCACTTT. Translated: CARRLNRVRWNSPLHF.

Only a few counts were recorded for this clone. This chain links TRBV5-4 with TRBJ1-2, with D possibly being TRBD1 (5 bases). CDR1 SGHNT and CDR2 YYREEE come from the germline V gene (reference sequence). There are 15 residues in the CDR3. V lost 4 bases to trimming and J lost 2 bases, with 15 bases between them. The CDR3 DNA reads TGTGCCAGCAGCGGCCCCCAGGACAAAAACTATGGCTACACCTTC. Translating gives CASSGPQDKNYGYTF.

The gene calls are TRBV10-3 and TRBJ1-1; 7 bases map to TRBD1. Trimming took 6 bases from V and 6 from J; bases not matched to a gene: 13. Germline V gene lookup returns CDR1 ENHRY and CDR2 SYGVKD. This CDR3 contains 15 residues. Here the CDR3 DNA reads TGTGCCATCAGGGCCGACAGGGAAGGAGCGGCTGAAGCTTTCTTT. Its protein is CAIRADREGAAEAFF.

The chain links TRBV11-2 to TRBJ2-7, with 11 bases identical to TRBD1. J lost 3 bases, V lost 3 bases, and 4 bases had no gene match. Germline V gene data show CDR1 as SGHAT and CDR2 as FQNNGV. The CDR3 spans 15 residues. The chain's CDR3 is CASSFGQGAYYEQYF. CDR3 nucleotide sequence: TGTGCCAGCAGCTTTGGACAGGGGGCTTACTACGAGCAGTACTTC.

The chain links TRBV4-1 to TRBJ2-1; possible D gene TRBD2, 5 bases. Germline CDR1 is MGHRA and CDR2 is YSYEKL. The V gene lost 4 bases and the J gene lost 6 bases, with 13 bases spanning the gap. The CDR3 is 14 residues long. The chain's CDR3 is CASSLTGELNEQFF. Written as DNA, the CDR3 is TGCGCCAGCAGCCTCACCGGGGAGCTCAATGAGCAGTTCTTC.

This clone was seen a handful of times. The chain recombines TRBV5-4 with TRBJ1-2, with a possible D match to TRBD1 (5 bases). There are 15 residues in the CDR3. Germline CDR1 is SGHNT and CDR2 is YYREEE (reference sequence). V lost 1 base and J lost 8, with 18 bases in between. In DNA, the CDR3 is TGTGCCAGCAGCTTGCGGGTTCAGGGATCTGAGGGCTACACCTTC. Encoded protein: CASSLRVQGSEGYTF. Looking up the rest from reference TRBV5-4 and TRBJ1-2 gives the full variable domain: ETGVTQSPTHLIKTRGQQVTLRCSSQSGHNTVSWYQQALGQGPQFIFQYYREEENGRGNFPPRFSGLQFPNYSSELNVNALELDDSALYLCASSLRVQGSEGYTFGSGTRLTVV.

The gene calls are TRBV12-3 or TRBV12-4 and TRBJ2-1; no definite D call. V lost 3 bases, J lost 6 bases, and 3 bases lay in between. This CDR3 spans 11 amino acids. This chain's CDR3 is CASSFRNEQFF. The CDR3 region has the DNA TGTGCCAGCAGTTTCCGCAATGAGCAGTTCTTC.

In DNA form, the CDR3 reads TGTGCCAGCAGCTTTCGGGGACAGAACAATGAGCAGTTCTTC. It encodes CASSFRGQNNEQFF. The chain carries TRBV7-2 and TRBJ2-1, with TRBD1 identical over 7 bases. V was clipped by 3 bases and J by 5 bases; unmatched bases: 4. The CDR3 consists of 14 residues. In germline, CDR1 is SGHTA, CDR2 FQGNSA.

V gene TRBV27 combines with J gene TRBJ2-2, with TRBD2 matching over 10 bases. This CDR3 is built from 18 residues. The germline gives CDR1 MNHEY, CDR2 SMNVEV (reference sequence). Trimming cost V 5 bases and J 4 bases; bases outside gene matches: 13. In DNA, the CDR3 is TGTGCCAGCAGTCCTGTAGGGATAGCGGGAGGCGGCACCGGGGAGCTGTTTTTT. It specifies CASSPVGIAGGGTGELFF.

The chain employs TRBV6-5 and TRBJ1-5; D is undetermined. CDR1 is MNHEY and CDR2 is SVGAGI in the germline V gene. V was cut by 4 bases and J by 0 bases, with 10 bases left in between. The CDR3 contains 15 residues. CDR3 sequence: CASSSPRDSNQPQHF. The CDR3 coding sequence is TGTGCCAGCAGTTCCCCTCGAGATAGCAATCAGCCCCAGCATTTT.

This chain uses TRBV6-6 with TRBJ1-2; tentatively, D is TRBD1 (5 bases). The V gene's germline CDR1 is MNHNY and CDR2 SVGAGI (reference sequence). Trimming took 2 bases from V and 4 from J, leaving 8 bases between them. CDR3 length equals 13 residues. CDR3 DNA: TGTGCCAGCAGTTACCAGACAGCCTATGGCTACACCTTC. It codes for CASSYQTAYGYTF.

The J gene is TRBJ2-7, the V gene TRBV18; a possible D gene is TRBD1 (6 bases). This CDR3 comprises 12 residues. Trimming took off 2 bases at V and 5 bases at J, with 7 bases between the two ends. CDR1 is KGHSH and CDR2 is LQKENI in the germline V gene. The CDR3 sequence: CASSPAGDEQYF. The CDR3 DNA sequence: TGTGCCAGCTCACCAGCAGGGGACGAGCAGTACTTC. The variable domain in full, with the rest retrieved from reference TRBV18 and TRBJ2-7, is NAGVMQNPRHLVRRRGQEARLRCSPMKGHSHVYWYRQLPEEGLKFMVYLQKENIIDESGMPKERFSAEFPKEGPSILRIQQVVRGDSAAYFCASSPAGDEQYFGPGTRLTVT.

V is TRBV7-2 and J is TRBJ1-1, with D possibly TRBD1 on 5 matching bases. CDR3 size: 15 residues. Per the germline V gene, CDR1 is SGHTA and CDR2 is FQGNSA. Trimming removed 2 bases at V and 3 bases at J, with 13 bases between. The CDR3 loop is CASSLQGLRYTEAFF. The CDR3 bases are TGTGCCAGCAGCTTACAGGGTCTTAGGTACACTGAAGCTTTCTTT.

CDR3 amino acids: CASSPQGDNQPQHF. The CDR3 bases are TGTGCCAGCAGTCCGCAGGGGGACAATCAGCCCCAGCATTTT. V and J are TRBV2 and TRBJ1-5; 7 nucleotides agree with TRBD1. The CDR3 sequence is 14 residues long. CDR1 is SNHLY and CDR2 is FYNNEI in the germline V gene. The junction had 4 bases not matched to a gene; V was cut back by 5 bases and J by 3 bases.

The V and J genes are TRBV5-1 and TRBJ1-1; D not resolved. This CDR3 has 15 amino acids. Germline loops: CDR1 SGHRS, CDR2 YFSETQ. The V and J ends lost 3 bases and 1 base respectively, with 13 bases between them. This CDR3 is CASSSVREGNTEAFF. The CDR3 DNA follows: TGCGCCAGCAGCTCCGTGAGGGAGGGGAACACTGAAGCTTTCTTT.

V is TRBV28 and J is TRBJ2-1, with D tentatively TRBD2 (5 bases). The V gene's germline CDR1 is MDHEN and CDR2 SYDVKM. This CDR3 has 15 amino acids. V was cut by 6 bases and J by 3 bases, with 15 bases left in between. The CDR3 sequence is CASSSPGVGYNEQFF. The CDR3 DNA reads TGTGCCAGCAGCTCCCCCGGGGTAGGCTACAATGAGCAGTTCTTC.

The chain is built from TRBV9 and TRBJ1-4; TRBD1 might be the D (6 bases). The CDR3 extends over 15 amino acids. Germline V gene lookup returns CDR1 SGDLS and CDR2 YYNGEE. V was shortened by 0 bases and J by 5 bases, with 11 bases between the two germline ends. Here the CDR3 DNA reads TGTGCCAGCAGCGTAGATGGAGACAGGAATGAAAAACTGTTTTTT. This codes for CASSVDGDRNEKLFF.

The genes are TRBV6-6 and TRBJ2-7, with D maybe TRBD1 (6 bases). Germline-derived CDR1 and CDR2 are MNHNY and SVGAGI (reference sequence). V lost 6 bases to trimming and J lost 3 bases, with 6 bases between them. This CDR3 spans 11 amino acids. The CDR3 bases are TGTGCCAGCAGCAGGGGCTACGAGCAGTACTTC. Its protein is CASSRGYEQYF.

A single count supports this clone. The genes are TRBV14 and TRBJ2-7, with D unclear. Trimming removed 0 bases at V and 3 bases at J, with 9 bases between. Germline CDR1 and CDR2: SGHDN and FVKESK. This CDR3 contains 14 residues. The CDR3 bases are TGTGCCAGCAGCCAAGACTTCAGGCACTACGAGCAGTACTTC. Translating gives CASSQDFRHYEQYF.

V and J are TRBV7-9 and TRBJ1-4; TRBD1 agrees at 7 bases. Germline V gene sequence: CDR1 SEHNR, CDR2 FQNEAQ (reference sequence). This CDR3 region has 14 residues. V was clipped by 6 bases and J by 8 bases; unmatched bases: 9. The CDR3 sequence is CASRSSGDREKLFF. Here the CDR3 DNA reads TGTGCCAGCAGATCATCAGGGGACAGAGAAAAACTGTTTTTT.

This clone has only one observation. The chain employs TRBV19 and TRBJ2-7; 9 nucleotides align to TRBD1. The CDR3 is made up of 13 amino acids. Looked up from germline, CDR1 is LNHDA and CDR2 is SQIVND (reference sequence). Trimming cost V 9 bases and J 5 bases; bases outside gene matches: 8. The CDR3 loop is CASWDRVLNEQYF. CDR3 in DNA: TGTGCCAGCTGGGACAGGGTTCTCAACGAGCAGTACTTC.

This chain uses TRBV3-1 (or the pseudogene TRBV3-2) with TRBJ2-7; weak D call: TRBD2 (6 bases). V lost 4 bases, J lost 7 bases, and 14 bases lay in between. Germline lookup yields CDR1 LGHDT and CDR2 YNNKEL (reference sequence). This CDR3 comprises 13 residues. The CDR3 protein is CASSPYPEGEQYF. CDR3 in DNA: TGTGCCAGCAGCCCGTACCCGGAGGGGGAGCAGTACTTC.

For the CDR3, the DNA is TGTGCCAGTAAGGGGACAGGGTCTTCACCCCTCCACTTT. This gives the protein CASKGTGSSPLHF. The chain couples TRBV19 to TRBJ1-6; TRBD1 aligns across 9 bases. Germline-derived CDR1 and CDR2 are LNHDA and SQIVND (reference sequence). This CDR3 spans 13 amino acids. V lost 7 bases, J lost 9 bases, and 4 bases stayed unmatched.

The V and J genes are TRBV14 and TRBJ2-5; the D gene is possibly TRBD1 (6 bases). This CDR3 contains 14 residues. Trimming removed 5 bases from V and 7 bases from J, with 17 bases in between. Germline V gene lookup returns CDR1 SGHDN and CDR2 FVKESK. CDR3 amino acids: CASSLSGAGVTQYF. CDR3 DNA sequence: TGTGCCAGCAGCTTATCAGGGGCAGGGGTGACCCAGTACTTC.

The chain combines TRBV19 with TRBJ1-2; possibly TRBD1 for D (5 bases). This CDR3 contains 13 residues. The V end lost 10 bases, the J end lost 5 bases, and 17 bases lay between the germline ends. CDR1 is LNHDA and CDR2 is SQIVND in the germline V gene (reference sequence). CDR3 sequence: CAIGKGQEYGYTF. CDR3 DNA: TGTGCCATCGGAAAGGGGCAGGAGTATGGCTACACCTTC.

Here the CDR3 DNA reads TGTGCTAGTGGAAGGGGCAATGAGCAGTTCTTC. Protein sequence: CASGRGNEQFF. This chain uses TRBV12-5 with TRBJ2-1; D perhaps matches TRBD1 (5 bases). Germline V gene lookup returns CDR1 LGHNT and CDR2 FRNRAP. This CDR3 comprises 11 residues. V was clipped by 6 bases and J by 6 bases, with 6 bases between them.